One sample yielded the 29 T cell receptor beta chains listed below, sequenced in a study of CD8 T cells in Susac syndrome. The authors reverse transcribed roughly 0.5 to 1 ug RNA with random hexamers. MiXCR, run by TCRdb on the immunoSEQ multiplex PCR reads, gives a single entry per CDR3 protein. The data show approximately 70,000 distinct CDR3 sequences, roughly 95% seen once. Sequenced input: CD4+ T cells from PBMCs. The receptors derive from a human donor with multiple sclerosis.

V gene TRBV6-2 or TRBV6-3 combines with J gene TRBJ2-2, with D perhaps TRBD1 (5 bases). Germline CDR1 reads MNHEY; CDR2 reads SVGEGT. V lost 4 bases to trimming and J lost 6 bases, with 12 bases between them. This CDR3 comprises 14 residues. CDR3 residues: CASSSPGKAGELFF. The CDR3 region has the DNA TGTGCCAGCAGTTCTCCAGGGAAGGCCGGGGAGCTGTTTTTT.

The chain carries TRBV6-5 and TRBJ2-5; D assignment may be TRBD1 or TRBD2 (6 bases each). Germline assignment: CDR1 MNHEY and CDR2 SVGAGI. The CDR3 spans 13 residues. V was trimmed by 10 bases and J by 5 bases, leaving 17 bases between them. The CDR3: CATGPGAGETQYF. DNA of the CDR3: TGTGCCACCGGCCCGGGGGCCGGTGAGACCCAGTACTTC.

The count of this clonotype is one. V usage is TRBV6-5 and J usage is TRBJ1-5; TRBD1 matches 7 bases. Germline-derived CDR1 and CDR2 are MNHEY and SVGAGI. V lost 6 bases and J lost 0; bases outside the gene matches: 5. This CDR3 is 15 amino acids long. The CDR3 DNA sequence: TGTGCCAGCAGGCCGGACAGGAATAGCAATCAGCCCCAGCATTTT. Translated: CASRPDRNSNQPQHF.

The V gene is TRBV12-3 or TRBV12-4, the J gene TRBJ2-7, with 10 bases identical to TRBD1. The trim removed 2 bases at V and 5 bases at J, leaving 6 bases unmatched. The CDR3 contains 15 residues. The CDR3 loop is CASSLRGTGDDEQYF. CDR3 nucleotide sequence: TGTGCCAGCAGTTTACGGGGGACAGGGGACGACGAGCAGTACTTC.

V usage is TRBV5-1 and J usage is TRBJ2-1; 7 nucleotides agree with TRBD2. Germline V gene lookup returns CDR1 SGHRS and CDR2 YFSETQ. V was pared by 4 bases and J by 8 bases, with 9 bases of the junction left unmatched. The CDR3 runs to 14 residues. CDR3 amino acids: CASSGELAVDEQFF. The DNA for the CDR3 is TGCGCCAGCAGCGGTGAGCTAGCGGTGGATGAGCAGTTCTTC.

The chain links TRBV5-5 to TRBJ2-5; 8 bases agree with TRBD2. CDR3 length equals 17 residues. Germline V gene data show CDR1 as SGHKS and CDR2 as YYEKEE (reference sequence). V dropped 2 bases and J dropped 2; count of bases not matched to a gene: 11. CDR3 protein: CASSLGRGAGAQETQYF. The CDR3 DNA is TGTGCCAGCAGCTTAGGCCGCGGAGCGGGGGCGCAAGAGACCCAGTACTTC.

The V and J genes are TRBV24-1 and TRBJ1-2; 7 positions match TRBD1. This CDR3 is built from 13 residues. Germline CDR1 KGHDR, CDR2 SFDVKD. Trimming cost V 7 bases and J 5 bases; bases outside gene matches: 6. DNA for the CDR3: TGTGCCACCAGCGAGGGGGCAGGGTATGGCTACACCTTC. As protein: CATSEGAGYGYTF.

The genes are TRBV7-9 and TRBJ1-4; D perhaps matches TRBD1 (6 bases). V lost 5 bases, J lost 14 bases, and 15 bases lay in between. Germline V gene sequence: CDR1 SEHNR, CDR2 FQNEAQ (reference sequence). The CDR3 has 12 residues. CDR3 DNA sequence: TGTGCCAGCAGCATTACACAGGGAAGTCTGTTTTTT. This translates into CASSITQGSLFF.

The rearrangement uses TRBV20-1 and TRBJ2-5; 13 bases agree with TRBD2. Germline CDR1 and CDR2: DFQATT and SNEGSKA (reference sequence). J gave up 3 bases and V 3 bases, and 4 bases lay outside the gene matches. This CDR3 contains 15 residues. CDR3 sequence (DNA): TGCAGTGCTAGGTCTACTAGCGGGGGGGAAGAGACCCAGTACTTC. Translating it yields CSARSTSGGEETQYF.

The chain links TRBV29-1 to TRBJ1-2; D remains unclear. The germline V gene encodes CDR1 SQVTM and CDR2 ANQGSEA. The CDR3 covers 10 residues. Deletions cut 7 bases from V and 6 bases from J, with 9 bases between. This CDR3 reads CSADGDGYTF. The DNA for the CDR3 is TGCAGCGCCGACGGAGATGGCTACACCTTC.

The V call is TRBV3-1, the J call TRBJ1-1; D gene unclear. The CDR3 covers 13 residues. Germline values: CDR1 LGHDT, CDR2 YNNKEL (reference sequence). V was clipped by 3 bases and J by 2 bases, with 7 bases between them. Written as DNA, the CDR3 is TGTGCCAGCAGCCATCGGAGAAACACTGAAGCTTTCTTT. Protein: CASSHRRNTEAFF.

V gene TRBV7-9 combines with J gene TRBJ2-1; no firm D call. CDR1 and CDR2 (germline): SEHNR, FQNEAQ (reference sequence). Between the trimmed V and J ends, which lost 4 bases and 9 bases, there was a span of 13 bases. The CDR3 sequence is 13 residues long. CDR3 DNA: TGTGCCAGCAGCTATGACGATGCTACTGAGCAGTTCTTC. This gives the protein CASSYDDATEQFF.

The genes are TRBV29-1 and TRBJ2-2; D call uncertain. CDR3 length: 12 amino acids. The germline gives CDR1 SQVTM, CDR2 ANQGSEA. V gave up 7 bases and J gave up 6 bases, with 12 bases separating them. The CDR3 sequence is CSASSIAGELFF. CDR3 bases: TGCAGCGCTTCAAGTATCGCCGGGGAGCTGTTTTTT.

The chain is built from TRBV29-1 and TRBJ1-1; perhaps TRBD1 as D (6 bases). V was pared by 0 bases and J by 1 base, with 12 bases between. The germline CDR1 and CDR2 sequences are SQVTM and ANQGSEA. The CDR3 runs to 15 residues. The CDR3 sequence: CSVEEGAAGNTEAFF. The CDR3 coding sequence is TGCAGCGTTGAAGAGGGGGCGGCAGGGAACACTGAAGCTTTCTTT.

The chain recombines TRBV30 with TRBJ2-5, with D possibly TRBD2 on 6 matching bases. The V end lost 2 bases, the J end lost 4 bases, and 8 bases lay between the germline ends. CDR1 and CDR2 (germline): GTSNPN, SVGIG (reference sequence). The CDR3 extends over 12 amino acids. CDR3 protein: CAWSQAGETQYF. The CDR3 region has the DNA TGTGCCTGGAGTCAAGCGGGAGAGACCCAGTACTTC.

The V call is TRBV20-1, the J call TRBJ2-5; a possible D gene is TRBD1 (5 bases). Germline assignment: CDR1 DFQATT and CDR2 SNEGSKA (reference sequence). V shed 6 bases and J shed 5 bases, with 19 bases lying between them. CDR3 size: 14 residues. DNA of the CDR3: TGCAGTGCACCCCCCTCAGGGCTCGGGGAGACCCAGTACTTC. Its protein product is CSAPPSGLGETQYF.

The chain employs TRBV4-2 and TRBJ2-1; D not resolved. The CDR3 consists of 13 residues. The germline V and J ends were trimmed by 1 base and 9 bases, with 10 bases remaining between them. Germline CDR1 is LGHNA and CDR2 is YNFKEQ. CDR3 sequence reads: CASSQVLSLEQFF. DNA for the CDR3: TGTGCCAGCAGCCAAGTCTTGAGTCTTGAGCAGTTCTTC.

This chain joins TRBV12-3 or TRBV12-4 and TRBJ1-4; unclear D gene. The CDR3 consists of 15 residues. V was cut by 3 bases and J by 0 bases, with 8 bases left in between. The CDR3, as DNA: TGTGCCAGCAGTTTGTCGCTTGCAACTAATGAAAAACTGTTTTTT. Its translation is CASSLSLATNEKLFF.

V gene TRBV30 combines with J gene TRBJ2-7; D unresolved. The CDR3 length is 16 residues. Looked up from germline, CDR1 is GTSNPN and CDR2 is SVGIG (reference sequence). Trimming shortened V by 0 bases and J by 1 base, and 16 bases separated the two germline ends. Here the CDR3 reads CAWSVRSGSVSYEQYF. The CDR3 DNA sequence: TGTGCCTGGAGTGTACGATCAGGCAGCGTTTCCTACGAGCAGTACTTC.

J is TRBJ1-5 and V is TRBV5-1, with a tentative D call TRBD1 (5 bases). The length of the CDR3 is 14 residues. The ends were cut back, 1 base at V and 7 bases at J, with 12 bases in the middle. CDR1 and CDR2 from the germline V gene are SGHRS and YFSETQ. The CDR3 is CASSLYISGQPQHF. Here the CDR3 DNA reads TGCGCCAGCAGCTTGTATATCTCAGGGCAGCCCCAGCATTTT.

This rearrangement joins TRBV12-3 or TRBV12-4 to TRBJ1-5; D unclear. The CDR3 has 15 amino acids. Trimming took off 6 bases at V and 3 bases at J, with 15 bases between the two ends. In DNA, the CDR3 is TGTGCCAGCAGCCCTTCTCCACACGCCAATCAGCCCCAGCATTTT. It yields the protein CASSPSPHANQPQHF.

The rearrangement uses TRBV4-1 and TRBJ2-1, with D possibly being TRBD1 (6 bases). The CDR3 has 17 amino acids. The germline V gene encodes CDR1 MGHRA and CDR2 YSYEKL. The V gene lost 0 bases and the J gene lost 7 bases, with 19 bases spanning the gap. CDR3 sequence: CASSQDRVGTRENEQFF. CDR3 coding DNA: TGCGCCAGCAGCCAAGATCGGGTAGGGACACGTGAAAATGAGCAGTTCTTC.

This chain links TRBV7-6 with TRBJ1-5, with D perhaps TRBD1 (5 bases). In germline, CDR1 is SGHVS, CDR2 FNYEAQ. The CDR3 is 14 residues long. V gave up 5 bases and J gave up 6 bases, with 14 bases separating them. The CDR3 nucleotides are TGTGCCAGCAGCCTGGGAGGGGCCACTCAGCCCCAGCATTTT. This gives the protein CASSLGGATQPQHF.

The rearrangement joins TRBV11-2 to TRBJ2-7; D is perhaps TRBD1 (6 bases). The CDR3 is made up of 14 amino acids. Per the germline V gene, CDR1 is SGHAT and CDR2 is FQNNGV. Trimming shortened V by 4 bases and J by 5 bases, and 15 bases separated the two germline ends. The CDR3 nucleotides are TGTGCCAGCAGCTCGAACAGGGTAAGCCACGAGCAGTACTTC. This sequence encodes CASSSNRVSHEQYF.

J is TRBJ2-1 and V is TRBV12-3 or TRBV12-4, with a possible D match to TRBD2 (6 bases). Deletions cut 3 bases from V and 7 bases from J, with 10 bases between. The CDR3 totals 13 residues. The CDR3 protein is CASSFSGGNEQFF. The CDR3 DNA reads as TGTGCCAGCAGTTTCTCCGGGGGAAATGAGCAGTTCTTC.

This sequence joins TRBV29-1 and TRBJ1-1; 12 nucleotides align to TRBD1. The length of the CDR3 is 13 residues. The J segment lost 4 bases and the V segment lost 7 bases, leaving 4 bases of the junction unmatched. The germline CDR1 and CDR2 sequences are SQVTM and ANQGSEA. This chain's CDR3 is CSAAGQGATEAFF. The CDR3 region has the DNA TGCAGCGCTGCGGGACAGGGGGCCACTGAAGCTTTCTTT.

This chain links TRBV27 with TRBJ2-7; TRBD2 agrees at 9 bases. CDR3 length: 15 amino acids. From germline, CDR1 is MNHEY and CDR2 SMNVEV (reference sequence). J lost 0 bases, V lost 5 bases, and 5 bases had no gene match. CDR3 region: CASSRSGGPSYEQYF. The CDR3 nucleotides read TGTGCCAGCAGTCGTAGCGGGGGACCCTCCTACGAGCAGTACTTC.

V gene TRBV12-3 or TRBV12-4 combines with J gene TRBJ1-6, with no clear D. The CDR3 totals 14 residues. The V gene lost 6 bases and the J gene lost 10 bases, with 16 bases spanning the gap. This CDR3 is CASSLTPQESPLHF. CDR3 bases: TGTGCCAGCAGCTTGACACCCCAGGAATCACCCCTCCACTTT.

The chain uses TRBV19 and TRBJ1-5; possibly TRBD1 for D (6 bases). This CDR3 region has 15 residues. Germline V gene data show CDR1 as LNHDA and CDR2 as SQIVND (reference sequence). V lost 1 base and J lost 5, with 12 bases in between. The CDR3 bases are TGTGCCAGTAGTATAGGTAACAGGGACTATCAGCCCCAGCATTTT. This gives the protein CASSIGNRDYQPQHF.